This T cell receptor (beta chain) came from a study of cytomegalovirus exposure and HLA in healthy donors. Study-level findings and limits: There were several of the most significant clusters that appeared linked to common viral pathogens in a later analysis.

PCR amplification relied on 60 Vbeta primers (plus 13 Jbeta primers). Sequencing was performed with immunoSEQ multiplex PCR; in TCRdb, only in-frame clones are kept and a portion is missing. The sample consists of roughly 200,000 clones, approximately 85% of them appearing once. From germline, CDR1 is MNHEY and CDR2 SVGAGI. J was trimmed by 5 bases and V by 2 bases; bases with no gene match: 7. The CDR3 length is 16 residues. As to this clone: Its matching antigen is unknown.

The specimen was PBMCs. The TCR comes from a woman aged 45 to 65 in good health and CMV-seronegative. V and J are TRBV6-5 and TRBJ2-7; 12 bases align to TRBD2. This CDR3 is CASSYLAGGPMNEQYF. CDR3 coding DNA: TGTGCCAGCAGTTACCTAGCGGGAGGGCCCATGAACGAGCAGTACTTC.